The following is a TCR beta chain sequence with its context. Clones were read by immunoSEQ multiplex PCR, and TCRdb kept only the in-frame ones, dropping some. Of about 73,000 clones in the sample, 85% to 95% are singletons; the top ten hold approximately 0.24%. These data come from a study of technical replicates of blood from a few donors. V gave up 4 bases and J gave up 7 bases, with 20 bases separating them. The V gene's germline CDR1 is SEHNR and CDR2 FQNEAQ (reference sequence). The CDR3 sequence is 16 residues long. This chain links TRBV7-9 with TRBJ2-1; possible D gene TRBD1, 6 bases. The sequence was collected from a human donor in good health. Sequenced input: T cells isolated from PBMCs. CDR3 protein: CASSYPTGQPVNEQFF. The CDR3 DNA reads as TGTGCCAGCAGCTATCCAACGGGACAACCTGTTAATGAGCAGTTCTTC.